This T cell receptor beta chain was documented in a study of regulatory T cells in long-lasting Graves disease. Study-wide results and caveats: Persistent disease samples used TRBV28, TRBJ1-2 and TRBJ2-5 preferentially. Among the persistent patients, fewer than 3,500 public clonotypes were shared, more than the roughly 900 shared among new patients.

Germline V gene data show CDR1 as SGHRS and CDR2 as YFSETQ. This CDR3 is 15 amino acids long. Trimming pared 0 bases from V and 1 base from J, leaving 10 bases between. Time point indicated: persistent/refractory GD, antithyroid drugs over 5 years with positive TRAb. Preparation of the TCR library used RNA extracted from PBMCs. Arm-PCR of CDR3 regions and iRepertoire HTBI primers were the basis on which TCR beta libraries were built. Original methodology: Analysis of the samples identified over 60 TRBV and around 15 TRBJ segments. TCRdb re-analysed the multiplex PCR reads in MiXCR, keeping a single row per CDR3 protein. These V and J calls originate from TCRdb's pipeline instead of the authors' own analysis. The repertoire holds hundreds of thousands of distinct CDR3 sequences, with 20% to 25% as singletons. Many counts were recorded for this clonotype. Its antigen is as yet unknown.

This sequence was found in a female donor with Graves disease. J is TRBJ1-1 and V is TRBV5-1; D ambiguous. The sample consisted of peripheral blood mononuclear cells (PBMCs), taken when the disease was refractory, from a patient treated with antithyroid drugs. The CDR3 DNA is TGCGCCAGCAGCTTGGTCGGGGTCGGGAACACTGAAGCTTTCTTT. It encodes CASSLVGVGNTEAFF.